This T cell receptor beta chain was sequenced in a study of T cells in Graves' hyperthyroidism and ophthalmopathy. This clonotype was recorded at least ten times. Its antigen is undetermined. Looked up from germline, CDR1 is SEHNR and CDR2 is FQNEAQ (reference sequence). V lost 4 bases, J lost 3 bases, and 4 bases stayed unmatched. The CDR3 length is 14 residues. RNA transcripts were the template for amplifying TCR beta CDR3 regions. Using the HTBI primer set, a first-round RT-PCR was run on the TCR CDR3. TCRdb re-called the multiplex PCR reads with MiXCR, one entry per CDR3 protein. The table has 75,000 to 100,000 distinct CDR3 sequences, 35% to 45% seen once. Findings and limits, study-wide: Most clonotypes expanded in the thyroid (above 0.001) were also present in blood. In simple terms, a model built on 13 V-J features told ophthalmopathy apart from stable hyperthyroidism.

For Graves' hyperthyroidism to be stable, ophthalmopathy could not progress within 18 months. The sample comprised peripheral blood or thyroid tissue (not recorded which). The source of this sequence is a woman in her 30s with Graves' hyperthyroidism. The rearrangement links TRBV7-9 to TRBJ2-7, with 9 nucleotides matching TRBD1. The CDR3 spells CASSYTGGVYEQYF. In DNA, the CDR3 is TGTGCCAGCAGCTATACAGGGGGCGTCTACGAGCAGTACTTC. Full variable domain (rest looked up from reference TRBV7-9 and TRBJ2-7): DTGVSQNPRHKITKRGQNVTFRCDPISEHNRLYWYRQTLGQGPEFLTYFQNEAQLEKSRLLSDRFSAERPKGSFSTLEIQRTEQGDSAMYLCASSYTGGVYEQYFGPGTRLTVT.